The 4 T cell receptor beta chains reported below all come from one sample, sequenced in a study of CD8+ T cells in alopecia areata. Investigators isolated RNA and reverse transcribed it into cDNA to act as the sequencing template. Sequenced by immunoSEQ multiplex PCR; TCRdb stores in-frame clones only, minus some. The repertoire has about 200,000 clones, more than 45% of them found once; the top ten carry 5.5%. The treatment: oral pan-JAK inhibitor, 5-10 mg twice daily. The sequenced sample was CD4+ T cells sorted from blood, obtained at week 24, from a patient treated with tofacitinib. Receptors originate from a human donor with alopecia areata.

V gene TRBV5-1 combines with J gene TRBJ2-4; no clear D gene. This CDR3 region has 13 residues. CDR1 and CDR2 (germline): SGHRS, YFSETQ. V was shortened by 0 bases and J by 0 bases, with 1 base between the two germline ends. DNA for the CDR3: TGCGCCAGCAGCTTGGAAGCCAAAAACATTCAGTACTTC. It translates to CASSLEAKNIQYF.

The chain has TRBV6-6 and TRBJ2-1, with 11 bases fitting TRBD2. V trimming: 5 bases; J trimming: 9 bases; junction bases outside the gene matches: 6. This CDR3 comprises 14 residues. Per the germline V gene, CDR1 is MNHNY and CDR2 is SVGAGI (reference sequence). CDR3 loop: CASSTSGRGGEQFF. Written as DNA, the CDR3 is TGTGCCAGCAGTACTAGCGGGAGAGGGGGTGAGCAGTTCTTC.

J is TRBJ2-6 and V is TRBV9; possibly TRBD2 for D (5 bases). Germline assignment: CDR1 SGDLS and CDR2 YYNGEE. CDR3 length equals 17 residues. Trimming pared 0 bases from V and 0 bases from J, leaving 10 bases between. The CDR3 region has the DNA TGTGCCAGCAGCGTAGTTGGACTCACCTCTGGGGCCAACGTCCTGACTTTC. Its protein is CASSVVGLTSGANVLTF.

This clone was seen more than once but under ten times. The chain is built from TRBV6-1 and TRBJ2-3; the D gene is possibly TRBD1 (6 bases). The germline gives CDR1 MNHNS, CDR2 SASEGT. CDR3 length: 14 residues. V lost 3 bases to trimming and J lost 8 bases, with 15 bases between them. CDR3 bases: TGTGCCAGCAGTGACAGGGGTTCCCCCTCTACGCAGTATTTT. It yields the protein CASSDRGSPSTQYF.